This TCR beta chain was obtained from a study of blood T cell repertoires in COVID-19. Sequenced by immunoSEQ multiplex PCR; TCRdb stores in-frame clones only, minus some. Of 310,000 or so clones listed, 87% are singletons. This clone was seen just once. The CDR3 contains 15 residues. Trimming left V 6 bases short and J 0 bases short, with 12 bases between. CDR1 SGHNT and CDR2 YYREEE come from the germline V gene (reference sequence). Sequencing was performed on PBMCs or T cells enriched from blood (not recorded which). The clonotype originates from a woman aged 25 to 45 who had recovered from COVID-19. The chain recombines TRBV5-4 with TRBJ2-2; maybe TRBD2 (6 bases). The CDR3 reads CASTSSVTNTGELFF. The CDR3 DNA sequence: TGTGCCAGCACTTCTAGCGTAACGAACACCGGGGAGCTGTTTTTT.